This note documents a single T cell receptor (beta chain) sequence. The data stem from a study of T cells in Graves' hyperthyroidism and ophthalmopathy. Authors of the study amplified TCR beta CDR3 regions from RNA transcripts. HTBI primers were used for first-round RT-PCR of the TCR CDR3. Via MiXCR, TCRdb re-called the multiplex PCR reads, giving one row per CDR3 protein. The sample has approximately 640,000 distinct CDR3 sequences, just under 45% seen once; the top ten hold less than 9%. The germline V gene has CDR1 SGHRS and CDR2 YFSETQ. This CDR3 region has 16 residues. The J segment lost 5 bases and the V segment lost 4 bases, leaving 12 bases of the junction unmatched.

The clonotype originates from an adult man with Graves' disease, either hyperthyroidism or ophthalmopathy (not recorded which). The genes are TRBV5-1 and TRBJ1-1; 9 positions match TRBD1. What was sequenced was peripheral blood or thyroid tissue (not recorded which). The chain's CDR3 is CASSAGTGRGKTEAFF. The CDR3 DNA follows: TGCGCCAGCAGCGCCGGGACAGGGAGGGGGAAGACTGAAGCTTTCTTT.